In this sample, the clone carrying this TCR beta chain turned up once. This specimen belongs to a study of blood T cell repertoires in COVID-19. Study at large: T cells, B-cell-depleted T cells, or PBMCs provided the cDNA or gDNA that served as material.

Assay used: immunoSEQ multiplex PCR; TCRdb lists only in-frame clones, some missing. This table has 110,000 or so clones, around four fifths appearing once. CDR3 length equals 16 residues. Germline values: CDR1 LGHNA, CDR2 YNFKEQ. Germline trimming cut 3 bases from V and 3 bases from J; bases unmatched to any gene: 7. The genes are TRBV4-2 and TRBJ1-1; 10 bases fit TRBD1. The TCR originated in an older woman with acute or convalescent COVID-19. The sequencing input was peripheral blood. The CDR3 is CASSQPGQGIHTEAFF. CDR3 bases: TGTGCCAGCAGCCAGCCGGGACAGGGGATTCACACTGAAGCTTTCTTT.